One and the same sample provided the 30 T cell receptor beta chains below, sequenced in a study of blood T cell repertoires in COVID-19. Only in-frame clones appear in the TCRdb table, and some are missing; sequencing was by immunoSEQ multiplex PCR. In the table there are over 200,000 clones, around nine tenths of which are singletons. The material sequenced was peripheral blood. The receptors come from a woman in her sixties with acute or convalescent COVID-19.

The CDR3 here is CASSKQGSDEQYF. The CDR3 DNA is TGTGCCAGCAGCAAACAGGGGAGCGACGAGCAGTACTTC. This chain joins TRBV5-6 and TRBJ2-7, with 7 bases that match TRBD1. Germline CDR1 SGHDT, CDR2 YYEEEE. V shed 4 bases and J 5 bases; nucleotides not matched to a gene: 6. The CDR3 length is 13 residues.

This chain connects TRBV12-5 to TRBJ2-1; weak D call: TRBD2 (5 bases). This CDR3 is built from 13 residues. Per germline, CDR1 LGHNT and CDR2 FRNRAP. Trimming shortened V by 3 bases and J by 6 bases, and 9 bases separated the two germline ends. CDR3 sequence: CASGFAAANEQFF. CDR3 in DNA: TGTGCTAGTGGTTTCGCAGCGGCCAATGAGCAGTTCTTC.

The chain couples TRBV20-1 to TRBJ1-2; 7 nucleotides match TRBD1. V was pared by 3 bases and J by 1 base, with 5 bases of the junction left unmatched. Germline CDR1 is DFQATT and CDR2 is SNEGSKA (reference sequence). CDR3 length equals 14 residues. In DNA, the CDR3 is TGCAGTGCTAGTCGGGACAGCCTTAACTATGGCTACACCTTC. This translates into CSASRDSLNYGYTF.

DNA of the CDR3: TGTGCCAGCAGTTTAACAGGGGGCCCGACCCCCTACGAGCAGTACTTC. Its translation is CASSLTGGPTPYEQYF. The chain couples TRBV27 to TRBJ2-7, with 9 bases aligning to TRBD1. The CDR3 totals 16 residues. Germline CDR1 and CDR2: MNHEY and SMNVEV (reference sequence). V was pared by 2 bases and J by 2 bases, with 7 bases of the junction left unmatched.

On this clone: A read error may produce the germline difference seen at one junction end. The V call is TRBV5-8, the J call TRBJ1-2, with D perhaps TRBD1 (5 bases). CDR3 length equals 12 residues. Per germline, CDR1 SGHTS and CDR2 YDEGEE. CDR3 protein: CASSLSDSLVSF. In DNA form, the CDR3 reads TGTGCCAGCAGCTTGTCCGACAGCTTAGTGTCCTTC.

This chain uses TRBV15 with TRBJ2-3; tentative D call: TRBD1 (6 bases). The CDR3 loop spans 12 amino acids. Trimming took off 8 bases at V and 9 bases at J, with 15 bases between the two ends. Germline loops: CDR1 LNHNV, CDR2 YYDKDF (reference sequence). The CDR3 DNA is TGTGCCACCCGACCAGCACAGGGAACGCAGTATTTT. This sequence encodes CATRPAQGTQYF.

This chain connects TRBV30 to TRBJ1-5; D possibly corresponds to TRBD1 (6 bases). CDR1 and CDR2 from the germline V gene are GTSNPN and SVGIG (reference sequence). This CDR3 is 13 amino acids long. Trimming removed 7 bases from V and 0 bases from J, with 10 bases in between. This CDR3 is CALRQDSNQPQHF. CDR3 DNA: TGTGCCTTACGACAGGATAGCAATCAGCCCCAGCATTTT.

The rearrangement joins TRBV29-1 to TRBJ1-1; TRBD1 matches at 8 bases. V shed 4 bases, J shed 2 bases, and the junction held 9 bases outside the gene matches. Germline assignment: CDR1 SQVTM and CDR2 ANQGSEA. The CDR3 sequence is 15 residues long. CDR3 DNA sequence: TGCAGCGTTGGGGGACAGGCCATGGGAAACACTGAAGCTTTCTTT. It codes for CSVGGQAMGNTEAFF.

The V and J genes are TRBV11-2 and TRBJ1-1; D uncertain. The CDR3 extends over 15 amino acids. Germline lookup yields CDR1 SGHAT and CDR2 FQNNGV. The V and J ends lost 0 bases and 5 bases respectively, with 13 bases between them. The CDR3 is CASSLDGVGKTEAFF. For the CDR3, the DNA is TGTGCCAGCAGCTTAGATGGTGTCGGGAAGACTGAAGCTTTCTTT. The full variable domain, rest sourced from reference TRBV11-2 and TRBJ1-1, is EAGVAQSPRYKIIEKRQSVAFWCNPISGHATLYWYQQILGQGPKLLIQFQNNGVVDDSQLPKDRFSAERLKGVDSTLKIQPAKLEDSAVYLCASSLDGVGKTEAFFGQGTRLTVV.

This chain links TRBV11-2 with TRBJ1-4; D uncertain. CDR1 and CDR2 from the germline V gene are SGHAT and FQNNGV. The CDR3 is 15 amino acids. V shed 7 bases and J shed 0 bases, with 12 bases lying between them. The CDR3 coding sequence is TGTGCCAGCACTAGGTCGTGGTCAACTAATGAAAAACTGTTTTTT. It encodes CASTRSWSTNEKLFF.

The table lists this clone with a few counts. The chain is built from TRBV2 and TRBJ2-3; D remains ambiguous. V lost 5 bases, J lost 2 bases, and 2 bases lay in between. Germline values: CDR1 SNHLY, CDR2 FYNNEI. The CDR3 spans 11 residues. The CDR3 protein is CASSYTDTQYF. In DNA, the CDR3 is TGTGCCAGCAGTTACACAGATACGCAGTATTTT.

The rearrangement joins TRBV19 to TRBJ2-1; TRBD1 matches at 7 bases. CDR1 LNHDA and CDR2 SQIVND come from the germline V gene (reference sequence). The CDR3 covers 14 residues. Unmatched junction bases numbered 6, after V lost 4 bases and J lost 6 bases. Written as DNA, the CDR3 is TGTGCCAGTAGTACGAGGACAGGCACCAATGAGCAGTTCTTC. Translation gives CASSTRTGTNEQFF.

The V gene is TRBV9, the J gene TRBJ2-7, with D possibly being TRBD1 (6 bases). The V gene lost 0 bases and the J gene lost 3 bases, with 10 bases spanning the gap. Per germline, CDR1 SGDLS and CDR2 YYNGEE. This CDR3 is 14 amino acids long. The CDR3 region is CASSVGPGDYEQYF. The DNA for the CDR3 is TGTGCCAGCAGCGTAGGTCCAGGGGACTACGAGCAGTACTTC.

This clone was counted a few times. This chain links TRBV5-1 with TRBJ1-1; D is uncertain. This CDR3 has 12 amino acids. Germline V gene data show CDR1 as SGHRS and CDR2 as YFSETQ. Trimming left V 5 bases short and J 6 bases short, with 11 bases between. CDR3 in amino acids: CASSGISSEAFF. In DNA, the CDR3 is TGCGCCAGCAGTGGCATTTCGTCTGAAGCTTTCTTT. Based on the CDR3 plus reference TRBV5-1 and TRBJ1-1, the full variable domain is KAGVTQTPRYLIKTRGQQVTLSCSPISGHRSVSWYQQTPGQGLQFLFEYFSETQRNKGNFPGRFSGRQFSNSRSEMNVSTLELGDSALYLCASSGISSEAFFGQGTRLTVV.

There are a few counts of this clone. The chain carries TRBV28 and TRBJ2-3, with 10 bases identical to TRBD2. Per germline, CDR1 MDHEN and CDR2 SYDVKM. V was clipped by 3 bases and J by 5 bases; unmatched bases: 8. The CDR3 sequence is 16 residues long. CDR3 sequence: CASSFVLAGARDTQYF. Written as DNA, the CDR3 is TGTGCCAGCAGTTTCGTCCTAGCGGGAGCCAGAGATACGCAGTATTTT.

The rearrangement uses TRBV19 and TRBJ2-2; the D gene is possibly TRBD1 (6 bases). The germline V gene encodes CDR1 LNHDA and CDR2 SQIVND (reference sequence). The CDR3 contains 13 residues. Between the trimmed V and J ends, which lost 7 bases and 5 bases, there was a span of 11 bases. As DNA, the CDR3 is TGTGCCAGTACAAAACAGGGAACCGGGGAGCTGTTTTTT. Residues: CASTKQGTGELFF.

The chain recombines TRBV6-5 with TRBJ2-5; tentatively, D is TRBD2 (6 bases). V lost 1 base to trimming and J lost 10 bases, with 19 bases between them. This CDR3 comprises 15 residues. Germline V CDR1 and CDR2: MNHEY, SVGAGI. CDR3 sequence reads: CASSYFAGEEGIQYF. The DNA of the CDR3 is TGTGCCAGCAGTTACTTTGCCGGGGAGGAAGGGATCCAGTACTTC.

The genes are TRBV18 and TRBJ1-6; D call uncertain. Trimming cost V 3 bases and J 7 bases, with 7 bases left between them. This CDR3 has 13 residues. Germline values: CDR1 KGHSH, CDR2 LQKENI. DNA for the CDR3: TGTGCCAGCTCACCCGAGTGGAATTCACCCCTCCACTTT. Encoded protein: CASSPEWNSPLHF.

The V call is TRBV28, the J call TRBJ1-3; 7 bases fit TRBD1. V lost 6 bases and J lost 8; bases outside the gene matches: 10. The CDR3 consists of 14 residues. Germline loops: CDR1 MDHEN, CDR2 SYDVKM. The CDR3 protein is CASSQGDSRDTIYF. The CDR3 nucleotides read TGTGCCAGCAGCCAAGGGGACAGCCGGGACACCATATATTTT.

The chain uses TRBV18 and TRBJ1-1; D perhaps matches TRBD1 (5 bases). CDR1 and CDR2 (germline): KGHSH, LQKENI. CDR3 length equals 14 residues. The V end was cut by 5 bases, the J end by 5 bases, with 15 bases between. CDR3 region: CASSIGFRETEAFF. The CDR3 DNA reads as TGTGCCAGCTCAATCGGGTTCAGGGAAACTGAAGCTTTCTTT.

There are a few counts of this clone. The chain couples TRBV6-5 to TRBJ1-2; maybe TRBD1 (5 bases). The V and J ends lost 0 bases and 8 bases respectively, with 13 bases between them. The germline gives CDR1 MNHEY, CDR2 SVGAGI. The CDR3 runs to 14 residues. CDR3 nucleotide sequence: TGTGCCAGCAGTTACTCTCCCAGGGTAGAAGGCTACACCTTC. Protein: CASSYSPRVEGYTF.

The V gene is TRBV4-3, the J gene TRBJ2-7; 15 bases fit TRBD2. CDR3 length: 18 residues. CDR1 is LGHNA, CDR2 YSLEER, per germline. J was trimmed by 2 bases and V by 3 bases; bases with no gene match: 8. CDR3 sequence: CASSQEGLAGGKPYEQYF. The CDR3 DNA follows: TGCGCCAGCAGCCAGGAGGGACTAGCGGGAGGTAAACCCTACGAGCAGTACTTC.

The chain links TRBV27 to TRBJ2-7; the match to TRBD2 covers 8 bases. J was trimmed by 5 bases and V by 4 bases; bases with no gene match: 13. CDR3 length: 16 amino acids. The germline CDR1 and CDR2 sequences are MNHEY and SMNVEV (reference sequence). The CDR3 loop is CASSSGGVDGLNEQYF. The CDR3 bases are TGTGCCAGCAGTTCCGGGGGGGTGGACGGTTTGAACGAGCAGTACTTC.

The CDR3 DNA reads as TGTGCCAGCAGACTAGCGGGAGGGCCGAGCTCCTACAATGAGCAGTTCTTC. Its protein is CASRLAGGPSSYNEQFF. The genes are TRBV7-2 and TRBJ2-1; TRBD2 matches at 13 bases. The CDR3 loop spans 17 amino acids. V lost 6 bases, J lost 0 bases, and 5 bases stayed unmatched. Germline V gene lookup returns CDR1 SGHTA and CDR2 FQGNSA.

The chain joins TRBV2 to TRBJ2-5, with unresolved D. Germline values: CDR1 SNHLY, CDR2 FYNNEI. The V end lost 5 bases, the J end lost 5 bases, and 18 bases lay between the germline ends. This CDR3 is 15 amino acids long. CDR3 residues: CASSLLSLAPETQYF. The CDR3 coding sequence is TGTGCCAGCAGTCTCCTTTCGTTGGCCCCGGAGACCCAGTACTTC.

This chain joins TRBV5-5 and TRBJ1-1; 10 positions match TRBD1. The junction had 9 bases not matched to a gene; V was cut back by 4 bases and J by 3 bases. Germline CDR1 reads SGHKS; CDR2 reads YYEKEE (reference sequence). This CDR3 region has 16 residues. The DNA of the CDR3 is TGTGCCAGCAGCCGTTACACTGGGACAGGGGACACTGAAGCTTTCTTT. This sequence encodes CASSRYTGTGDTEAFF.

The chain is built from TRBV7-9 and TRBJ1-2, with TRBD1 matching over 7 bases. V was clipped by 0 bases and J by 4 bases; unmatched bases: 5. The CDR3 spans 15 residues. Germline CDR1 reads SEHNR; CDR2 reads FQNEAQ (reference sequence). The CDR3 nucleotides are TGTGCCAGCAGCTTAGCGGACAGGCTGGGCTATGGCTACACCTTC. Translation: CASSLADRLGYGYTF. Filled out from reference TRBV7-9 and TRBJ1-2, the complete variable domain reads DTGVSQNPRHKITKRGQNVTFRCDPISEHNRLYWYRQTLGQGPEFLTYFQNEAQLEKSRLLSDRFSAERPKGSFSTLEIQRTEQGDSAMYLCASSLADRLGYGYTFGSGTRLTVV.

The chain joins TRBV19 to TRBJ2-4; D is perhaps TRBD2 (7 bases). This CDR3 is built from 16 residues. V lost 3 bases and J 0 bases, leaving 12 bases between the germline ends. The V gene's germline CDR1 is LNHDA and CDR2 SQIVND (reference sequence). CDR3 loop: CASSIRGAGAKNIQYF. For the CDR3, the DNA is TGTGCCAGTAGTATCCGGGGGGCGGGAGCCAAAAACATTCAGTACTTC.

This rearrangement joins TRBV2 to TRBJ1-4; 8 positions agree with TRBD1. Germline CDR1 and CDR2: SNHLY and FYNNEI. Trimming took 2 bases from V and 6 from J; bases not matched to a gene: 5. The CDR3 totals 15 residues. The DNA of the CDR3 is TGTGCCAGCAGTGAACAGGGGGCAGGTTATGAAAAACTGTTTTTT. Translated, it gives CASSEQGAGYEKLFF. Variable domain in full (rest from reference TRBV2 and TRBJ1-4): EPEVTQTPSHQVTQMGQEVILRCVPISNHLYFYWYRQILGQKVEFLVSFYNNEISEKSEIFDDQFSVERPDGSNFTLKIRSTKLEDSAMYFCASSEQGAGYEKLFFGSGTQLSVL.

The chain links TRBV7-9 to TRBJ2-7, with D unresolved. Germline assignment: CDR1 SEHNR and CDR2 FQNEAQ (reference sequence). The length of the CDR3 is 14 residues. V shed 8 bases and J shed 0 bases, with 14 bases lying between them. The CDR3 reads CASAHGGGSYEQYF. CDR3 in DNA: TGTGCCAGCGCACACGGCGGCGGCTCCTACGAGCAGTACTTC.